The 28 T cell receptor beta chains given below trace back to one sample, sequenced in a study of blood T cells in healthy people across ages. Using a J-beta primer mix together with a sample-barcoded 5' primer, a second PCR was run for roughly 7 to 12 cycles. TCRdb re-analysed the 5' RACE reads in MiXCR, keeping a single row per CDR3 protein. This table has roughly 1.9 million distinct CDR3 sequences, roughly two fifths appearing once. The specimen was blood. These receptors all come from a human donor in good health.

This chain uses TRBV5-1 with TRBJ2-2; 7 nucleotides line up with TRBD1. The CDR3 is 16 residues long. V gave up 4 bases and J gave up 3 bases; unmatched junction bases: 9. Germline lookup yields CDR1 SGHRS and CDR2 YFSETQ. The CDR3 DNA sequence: TGCGCCAGCAGCCCGATACCCGGGACAGACACCGGGGAGCTGTTTTTT. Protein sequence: CASSPIPGTDTGELFF.

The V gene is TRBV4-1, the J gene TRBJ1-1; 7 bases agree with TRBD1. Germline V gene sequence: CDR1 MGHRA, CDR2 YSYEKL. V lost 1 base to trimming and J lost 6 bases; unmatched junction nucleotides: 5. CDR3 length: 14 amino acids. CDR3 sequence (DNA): TGCGCCAGCAGCCAAGTAGGGGGACAGTCTGAAGCTTTCTTT. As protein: CASSQVGGQSEAFF.

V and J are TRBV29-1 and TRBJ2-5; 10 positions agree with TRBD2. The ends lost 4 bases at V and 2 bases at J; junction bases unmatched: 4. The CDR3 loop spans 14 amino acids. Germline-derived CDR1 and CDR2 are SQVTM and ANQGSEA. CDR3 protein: CSVATSGRQETQYF. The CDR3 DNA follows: TGCAGCGTTGCGACTAGCGGGCGTCAAGAGACCCAGTACTTC.

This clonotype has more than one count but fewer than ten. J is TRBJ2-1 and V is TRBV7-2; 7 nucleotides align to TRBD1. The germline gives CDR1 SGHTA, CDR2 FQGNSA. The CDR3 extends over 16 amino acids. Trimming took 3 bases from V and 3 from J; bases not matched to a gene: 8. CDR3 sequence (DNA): TGTGCCAGCAGCTTCTTGACAGGGAACTACTACAATGAGCAGTTCTTC. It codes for CASSFLTGNYYNEQFF.

The CDR3 nucleotides are TGTGCCAGCAAGCAGAGGGGGATTTACAGGGAACTCTACGAGCAGTACTTC. Amino acids: CASKQRGIYRELYEQYF. This chain links TRBV28 with TRBJ2-7; weak D call: TRBD1 (6 bases). CDR3 size: 17 residues. Germline lookup yields CDR1 MDHEN and CDR2 SYDVKM. Trimming stripped 7 bases from V and 3 bases from J, with 25 bases between. Based on the CDR3 plus reference TRBV28 and TRBJ2-7, the full variable domain is DVKVTQSSRYLVKRTGEKVFLECVQDMDHENMFWYRQDPGLGLRLIYFSYDVKMKEKGDIPEGYSVSREKKERFSLILESASTNQTSMYLCASKQRGIYRELYEQYFGPGTRLTVT.

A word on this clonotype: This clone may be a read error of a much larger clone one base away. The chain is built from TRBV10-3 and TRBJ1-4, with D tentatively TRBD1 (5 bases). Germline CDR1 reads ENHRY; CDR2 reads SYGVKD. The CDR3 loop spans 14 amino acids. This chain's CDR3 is CAIRESATKGKLFF. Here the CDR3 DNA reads TGTGCCATCAGGGAGTCCGCCACCAAGGGGAAACTGTTTTTT.

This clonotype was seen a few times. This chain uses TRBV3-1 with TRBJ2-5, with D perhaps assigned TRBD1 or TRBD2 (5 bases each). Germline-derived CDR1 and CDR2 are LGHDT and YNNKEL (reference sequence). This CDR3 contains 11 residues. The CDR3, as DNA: TGTGCGGCCCTCCTCGGGGCGACCCAGTACTTC. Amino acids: CAALLGATQYF.

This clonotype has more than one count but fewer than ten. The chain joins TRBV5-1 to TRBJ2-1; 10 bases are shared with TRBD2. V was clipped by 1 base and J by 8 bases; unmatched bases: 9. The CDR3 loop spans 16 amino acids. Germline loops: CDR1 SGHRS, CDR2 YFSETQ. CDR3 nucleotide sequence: TGCGCCAGCAGCTTGCTTAGCGGGGGGTCGTTGGATGAGCAGTTCTTC. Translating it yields CASSLLSGGSLDEQFF.

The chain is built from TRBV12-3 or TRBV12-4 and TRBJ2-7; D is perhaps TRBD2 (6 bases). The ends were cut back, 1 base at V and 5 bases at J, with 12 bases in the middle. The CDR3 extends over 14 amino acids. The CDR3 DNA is TGTGCCAGCAGTTTAGTCGCGGGGCCCCACGAGCAGTACTTC. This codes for CASSLVAGPHEQYF.

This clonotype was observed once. CDR3 sequence reads: CASSFYGQPQHF. The DNA of the CDR3 is TGTGCCAGCAGTTTTTACGGTCAGCCCCAGCATTTT. The chain carries TRBV12-3 or TRBV12-4 and TRBJ1-5; D remains ambiguous. This CDR3 is 12 amino acids long. Trimming took off 3 bases at V and 6 bases at J, with 6 bases between the two ends.

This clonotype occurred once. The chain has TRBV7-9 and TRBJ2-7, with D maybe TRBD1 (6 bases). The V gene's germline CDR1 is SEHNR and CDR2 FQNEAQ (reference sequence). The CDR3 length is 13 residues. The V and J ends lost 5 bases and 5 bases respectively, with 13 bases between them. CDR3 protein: CASSPPGVNEQYF. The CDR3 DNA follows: TGTGCCAGCAGCCCCCCAGGGGTTAACGAGCAGTACTTC.

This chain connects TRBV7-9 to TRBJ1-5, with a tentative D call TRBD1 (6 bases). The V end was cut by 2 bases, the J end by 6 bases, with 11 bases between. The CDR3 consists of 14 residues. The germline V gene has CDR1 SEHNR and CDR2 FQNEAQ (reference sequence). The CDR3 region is CASSLQGIGQPQHF. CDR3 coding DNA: TGTGCCAGCAGCTTACAGGGGATCGGTCAGCCCCAGCATTTT.

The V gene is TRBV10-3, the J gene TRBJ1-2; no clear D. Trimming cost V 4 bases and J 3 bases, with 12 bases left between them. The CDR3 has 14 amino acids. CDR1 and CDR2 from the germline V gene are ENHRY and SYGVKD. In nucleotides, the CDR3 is TGTGCCATCAGTGGTGGCCCGGCGGACTATGGCTACACCTTC. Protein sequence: CAISGGPADYGYTF.

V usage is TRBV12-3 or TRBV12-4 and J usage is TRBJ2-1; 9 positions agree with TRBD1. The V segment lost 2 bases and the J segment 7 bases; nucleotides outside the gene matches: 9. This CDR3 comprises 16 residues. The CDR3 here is CASSLFAVQGANEQFF. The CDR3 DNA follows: TGTGCCAGCAGTTTATTCGCTGTACAGGGGGCAAATGAGCAGTTCTTC.

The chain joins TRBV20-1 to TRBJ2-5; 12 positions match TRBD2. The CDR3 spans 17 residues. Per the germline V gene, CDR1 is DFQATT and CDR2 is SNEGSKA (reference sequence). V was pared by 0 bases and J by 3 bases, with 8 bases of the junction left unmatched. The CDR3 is CSARDLMTSGGEETQYF. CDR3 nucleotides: TGCAGTGCTAGAGATCTTATGACTAGCGGGGGTGAAGAGACCCAGTACTTC.

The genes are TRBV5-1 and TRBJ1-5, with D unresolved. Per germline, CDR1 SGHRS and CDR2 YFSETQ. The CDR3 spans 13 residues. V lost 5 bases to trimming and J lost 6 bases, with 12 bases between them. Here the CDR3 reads CASRFSAGQPQHF. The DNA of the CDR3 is TGCGCCAGCAGGTTCTCGGCGGGTCAGCCCCAGCATTTT.

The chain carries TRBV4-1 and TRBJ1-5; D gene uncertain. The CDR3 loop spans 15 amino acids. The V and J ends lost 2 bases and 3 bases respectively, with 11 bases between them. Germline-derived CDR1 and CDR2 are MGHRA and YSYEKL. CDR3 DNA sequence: TGCGCCAGCAGCCAATTAGAGGGCTACAATCAGCCCCAGCATTTT. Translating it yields CASSQLEGYNQPQHF.

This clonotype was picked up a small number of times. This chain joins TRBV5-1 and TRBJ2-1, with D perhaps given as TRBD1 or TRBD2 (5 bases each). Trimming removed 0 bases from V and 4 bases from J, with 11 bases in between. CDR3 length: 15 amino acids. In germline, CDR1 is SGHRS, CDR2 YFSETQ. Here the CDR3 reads CASSLVGTIYNEQFF. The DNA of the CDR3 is TGCGCCAGCAGCTTGGTGGGGACGATTTACAATGAGCAGTTCTTC.

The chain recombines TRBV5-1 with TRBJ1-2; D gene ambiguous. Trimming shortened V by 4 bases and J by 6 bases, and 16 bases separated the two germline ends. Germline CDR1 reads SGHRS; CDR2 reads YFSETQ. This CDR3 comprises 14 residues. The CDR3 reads CASSPPDAIHGYTF. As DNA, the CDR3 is TGCGCCAGCAGCCCCCCCGATGCAATCCATGGCTACACCTTC.

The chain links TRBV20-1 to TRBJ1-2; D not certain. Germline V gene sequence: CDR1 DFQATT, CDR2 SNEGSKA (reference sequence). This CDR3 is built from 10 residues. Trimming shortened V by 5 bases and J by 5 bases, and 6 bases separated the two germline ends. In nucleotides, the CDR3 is TGCAGTGCTTCCGAATATGGCTACACCTTC. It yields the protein CSASEYGYTF.

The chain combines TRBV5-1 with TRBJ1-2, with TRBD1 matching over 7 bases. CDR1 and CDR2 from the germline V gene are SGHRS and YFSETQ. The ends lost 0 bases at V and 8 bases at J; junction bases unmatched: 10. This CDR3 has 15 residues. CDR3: CASSLVLGQDSGYTF. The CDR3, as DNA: TGCGCCAGCAGCTTGGTACTCGGACAGGACAGCGGCTACACCTTC.

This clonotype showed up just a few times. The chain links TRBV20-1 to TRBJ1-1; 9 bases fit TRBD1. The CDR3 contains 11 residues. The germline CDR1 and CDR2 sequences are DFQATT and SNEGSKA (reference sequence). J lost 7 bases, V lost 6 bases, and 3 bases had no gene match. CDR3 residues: CSAGTGSEAFF. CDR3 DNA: TGCAGTGCCGGGACAGGGAGTGAAGCTTTCTTT.

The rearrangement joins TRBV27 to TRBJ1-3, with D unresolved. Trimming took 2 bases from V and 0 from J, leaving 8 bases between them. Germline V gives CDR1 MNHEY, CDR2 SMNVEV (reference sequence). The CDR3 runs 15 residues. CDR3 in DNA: TGTGCCAGCAGTTTAAACAGTGGCTCTGGAAACACCATATATTTT. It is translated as CASSLNSGSGNTIYF.

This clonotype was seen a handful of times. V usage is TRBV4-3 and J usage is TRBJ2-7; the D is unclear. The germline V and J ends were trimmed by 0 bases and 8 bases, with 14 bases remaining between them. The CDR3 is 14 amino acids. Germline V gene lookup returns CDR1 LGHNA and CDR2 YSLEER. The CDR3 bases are TGCGCCAGCAGCCAAGATTTGGGGTCCCGCCAGCAGTACTTC. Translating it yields CASSQDLGSRQQYF.

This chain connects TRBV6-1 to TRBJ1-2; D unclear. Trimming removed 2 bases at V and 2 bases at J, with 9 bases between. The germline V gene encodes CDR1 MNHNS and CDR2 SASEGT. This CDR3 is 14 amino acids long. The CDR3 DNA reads TGTGCCAGCAGTGAATTCACCTTAAACTATGGCTACACCTTC. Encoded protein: CASSEFTLNYGYTF.

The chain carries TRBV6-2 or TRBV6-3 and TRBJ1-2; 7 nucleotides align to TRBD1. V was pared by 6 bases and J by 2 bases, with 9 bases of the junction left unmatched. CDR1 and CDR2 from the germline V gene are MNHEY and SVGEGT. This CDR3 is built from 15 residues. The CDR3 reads CASRETGSVNYGYTF. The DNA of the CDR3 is TGTGCCAGCAGGGAGACAGGGTCGGTCAACTATGGCTACACCTTC.

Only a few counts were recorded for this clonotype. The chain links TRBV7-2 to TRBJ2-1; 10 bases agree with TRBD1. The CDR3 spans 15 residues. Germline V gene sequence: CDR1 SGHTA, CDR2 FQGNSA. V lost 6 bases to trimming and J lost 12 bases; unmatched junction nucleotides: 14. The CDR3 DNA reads TGTGCCAGCAGAAAACCCCGGGACAGGGGCGAACTGCAGTTCTTC. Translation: CASRKPRDRGELQFF.

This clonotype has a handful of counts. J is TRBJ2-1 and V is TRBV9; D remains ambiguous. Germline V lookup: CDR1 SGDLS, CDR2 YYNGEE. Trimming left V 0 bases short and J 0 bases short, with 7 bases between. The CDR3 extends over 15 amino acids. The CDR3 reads CASSVATVSYNEQFF. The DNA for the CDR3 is TGTGCCAGCAGCGTAGCTACAGTCTCCTACAATGAGCAGTTCTTC.